This T cell receptor beta chain was documented in a study of blood T cell repertoires in COVID-19. Measured with immunoSEQ multiplex PCR; TCRdb has only the in-frame clones, and not every one. The table records around 26,000 clones, roughly 89% of them present only once. The CDR3 runs to 16 residues. Germline lookup yields CDR1 LNHNV and CDR2 YYDKDF (reference sequence). Trimming cost V 5 bases and J 0 bases, with 14 bases left between them. The chain links TRBV15 to TRBJ1-3, with D perhaps matching TRBD1 (6 bases). The receptor was derived from a human donor with active COVID-19. The donor label of this sample is uncertain. The sample taken for sequencing was peripheral blood. The CDR3 bases are TGTGCCACCAGCGGTTCAACAGGGAACTCTGGAAACACCATATATTTT. Translating gives CATSGSTGNSGNTIYF.